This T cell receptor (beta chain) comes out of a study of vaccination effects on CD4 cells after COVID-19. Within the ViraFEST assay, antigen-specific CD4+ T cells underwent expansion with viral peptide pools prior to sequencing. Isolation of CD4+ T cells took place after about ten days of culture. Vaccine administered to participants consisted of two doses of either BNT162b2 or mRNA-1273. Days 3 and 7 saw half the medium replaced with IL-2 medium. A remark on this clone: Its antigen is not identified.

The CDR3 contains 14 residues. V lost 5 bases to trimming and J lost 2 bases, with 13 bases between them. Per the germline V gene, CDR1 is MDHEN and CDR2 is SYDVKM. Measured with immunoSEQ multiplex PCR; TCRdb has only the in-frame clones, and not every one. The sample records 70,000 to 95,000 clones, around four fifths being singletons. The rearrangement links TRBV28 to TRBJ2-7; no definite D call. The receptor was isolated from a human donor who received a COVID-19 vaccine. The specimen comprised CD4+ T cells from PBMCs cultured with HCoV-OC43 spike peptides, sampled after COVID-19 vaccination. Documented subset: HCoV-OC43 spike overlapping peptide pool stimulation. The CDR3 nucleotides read TGTGCCAGCAGTCTCGCCCGAAGGGCCTACGAGCAGTACGTC. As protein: CASSLARRAYEQYV.